The clone carrying this T cell receptor (beta chain) was counted once. Its target is unknown. The CDR3 has 14 residues. From germline, CDR1 is ENHRY and CDR2 SYGVKD. V was pared by 3 bases and J by 5 bases, with 4 bases of the junction left unmatched. Genomic DNA, serving as template, underwent TCR beta VDJ and CDR3 profiling. TCRdb re-called the reads with MiXCR, one entry per CDR3 protein. Of some 170,000 distinct CDR3 sequences in the sample, around 48% are singletons; the top ten hold 0.85% to 1.2%. These data come from a study of CD8+CD57+ T cells in acquired aplastic anemia. Study-wide results and limits: In CD8+ cells, Simpson's diversity showed no significant difference between patients and controls.

All patients picked for sequencing had shown, by flow cytometry, an expansion of CD8+CD57+ cells. At the time of blood sampling, patients had not yet received any therapy. J is TRBJ1-5 and V is TRBV10-3, with 7 bases that match TRBD1. Sequencing used sorted CD4+, CD8+, or CD8+CD57+ T cells (not recorded which) from PBMCs. This TCR was sampled from a human donor with aplastic anemia. In nucleotides, the CDR3 is TGTGCCATCAGTGAAGGCAGGGGGGATCAGCCCCAGCATTTT. It specifies CAISEGRGDQPQHF.